This TCR beta chain was obtained from a study of cytomegalovirus exposure and HLA in healthy donors. Study findings and constraints: In an earlier analysis, in several hundred donors, most V segments appeared productive either ~90% or ~30% of the time.

Both 60 Vbeta primers and 13 Jbeta primers went into the PCR. Clones were read by immunoSEQ multiplex PCR, and TCRdb kept only the in-frame ones, dropping some. This sample has under 250,000 clones, with about four fifths found just once. V lost 4 bases to trimming and J lost 4 bases, with 14 bases between them. This CDR3 has 14 residues. Germline CDR1 reads SGHNT; CDR2 reads YYREEE (reference sequence). This clone has just a few counts. Its antigen is still unknown. V gene TRBV5-4 combines with J gene TRBJ1-1; D remains unclear. Sequenced material: PBMCs. This receptor was identified in a woman aged 45-60 years in good health and CMV-seropositive. This CDR3 is CASSTTLVSTEAFF. CDR3 DNA: TGTGCCAGCAGCACTACTTTAGTCAGCACTGAAGCTTTCTTT.